The present entry profiles one T cell receptor (beta chain) with its context. Trimming took 6 bases from V and 4 from J; bases not matched to a gene: 16. CDR1 KGHSH and CDR2 LQKENI come from the germline V gene. CDR3 length: 17 residues. This entry belongs to a study of blood T cell repertoires in COVID-19. Study overall: COVID-19 samples collected from the United States, Italy and Spain covered acute and convalescent phases. Nucleic acid was either cDNA or gDNA, and it came from T cells, B-cell-depleted T cells, or PBMCs.

Per the authors' pipeline: Using reference gene primer amplification, nucleated cell counts were estimated. TCRdb keeps only in-frame clones here, not all; method: immunoSEQ multiplex PCR. V and J calls and clone size follow that table, whereas D and trimming were derived from the DNA. This table has about 120,000 clones, around 80% appearing once. This TCR was sampled from a man between 60 and 70 years old with active or convalescent COVID-19. Input material: peripheral blood. This rearrangement joins TRBV18 to TRBJ2-3; TRBD2 matches 7 bases. CDR3 sequence reads: CASSPPRRTSPADTQYF. The CDR3 DNA sequence: TGTGCCAGCTCCCCGCCGAGGAGGACTAGTCCCGCAGATACGCAGTATTTT.